A selection of T cell receptor beta chains follows, all from one sample in a study of blood T cells in healthy people across ages. TCRdb analysed the 5' RACE reads with MiXCR anew, one entry per CDR3 protein. The sample has more than 1,400,000 distinct CDR3 sequences; approximately 42% are singletons. Material for sequencing was blood. The source is a woman in her late teens or twenties in good health. The CDR3 runs from the conserved cysteine through the conserved F or W. D genes are given only for firm matches. Only some rows state a clone size, as once, few, many or a class for expanded clones.

>-|TRBJ2-4|-|TRBV20-1
TGCAGTGCTAGAGATGGGGGGCTCAAAAACATTCAGTACTTC
CSARDGGLKNIQYF
>-|TRBJ2-7|-|TRBV7-8
TGTGCCAGCGGGTTTAGGTTCAGGGAGGTATACGAGCAGTACTTC
CASGFRFREVYEQYF
>-|TRBJ2-1|-|TRBV7-9
TGTGCCAGCAGCTTATTGTCAGGGTCATGGTACAATGAGCAGTTCTTC
CASSLLSGSWYNEQFF
>-|TRBJ2-1|once|TRBV24-1
TGTGCCACCGCTGCCTACAATGAGCAGTTCTTC
CATAAYNEQFF
>TRBD1|TRBJ1-2|-|TRBV20-1
TGCAGTGCTAGAGAAGGGACAGGGCCCGGTGGCTACACCTTC
CSAREGTGPGGYTF
>TRBD2|TRBJ2-3|-|TRBV28
TGTGCCAGCAGGGGGCAATGGCTAGCGGGGGGCAGCACAGATACGCAGTATTTT
CASRGQWLAGGSTDTQYF
>-|TRBJ2-5|-|TRBV10-3
TGTGCCATCAGTGAATCAACAGAGGTGGGTCAAGAGACCCAGTACTTC
CAISESTEVGQETQYF
>TRBD1|TRBJ1-3|-|TRBV7-2
TGTGCCAGCAGCGAAGGGACAGGTCCTGGAACCACCATATATTTT
CASSEGTGPGTTIYF
>-|TRBJ2-7|-|TRBV5-1
TGCGCCAGCAGCTTGAGACCCACCCAGCTGGACAATGAGCAGTACTTC
CASSLRPTQLDNEQYF
>-|TRBJ1-1|-|TRBV12-3/TRBV12-4
TGTGCCAGCAGTCTGCAGGTGGGGACTGAAGCTTTCTTT
CASSLQVGTEAFF
>-|TRBJ2-7|-|TRBV7-8
TGTGCCAGCAGCACCGAAGGGGGAACAGTTCCCTCCTACGAGCAGTACTTC
CASSTEGGTVPSYEQYF